A single sample gave rise to the 20 T cell receptor beta chains below, sequenced in a study of blood T cell repertoires in COVID-19. Clones were read by immunoSEQ multiplex PCR, and TCRdb kept only the in-frame ones, dropping some. This table holds some 200,000 clones, 70% to 85% found once. Sequencing was done on a sample of PBMCs or T cells enriched from blood (not recorded which). The receptors stem from a woman aged 45-59 years who had recovered from COVID-19.

The CDR3, as DNA: TGTGCCAGCAGTTTCAATAGTAGGGCGGAGAGAGAAGAGTACAGGCCGCGCGAGCAGTACTTC. It encodes CASSFNSRAEREEYRPREQYF. The rearrangement uses TRBV28 and TRBJ2-7; D might be TRBD1 (5 bases). The CDR3 is 21 residues long. The ends were cut back, 3 bases at V and 6 bases at J, with 36 bases in the middle. Germline-derived CDR1 and CDR2 are MDHEN and SYDVKM.

This clone appeared a single time. V and J are TRBV5-1 and TRBJ1-1; 7 bases are shared with TRBD1. The germline gives CDR1 SGHRS, CDR2 YFSETQ. The CDR3 has 14 amino acids. V dropped 4 bases and J dropped 4; count of bases not matched to a gene: 7. The CDR3 DNA reads TGCGCCAGCAGCCCGACAGGGATGGGCACTGAAGCTTTCTTT. This encodes CASSPTGMGTEAFF.

The genes are TRBV5-4 and TRBJ2-5; 12 nucleotides match TRBD2. CDR1 is SGHNT and CDR2 is YYREEE in the germline V gene (reference sequence). Losses at the gene ends were 4 bases for V and 4 bases for J; bases not matched to a gene: 5. The CDR3 is made up of 15 amino acids. CDR3 nucleotide sequence: TGTGCCAGCAGCCCCCGGACTAGCGGGATAGAGACCCAGTACTTC. Translating gives CASSPRTSGIETQYF.

J is TRBJ2-5 and V is TRBV29-1; TRBD1 matches at 8 bases. The CDR3 covers 12 residues. With 7 bases clipped from V and 5 bases from J, the junction kept 6 bases outside the gene matches. Germline loops: CDR1 SQVTM, CDR2 ANQGSEA. The CDR3 nucleotides read TGCAGCGCAGGGGGCTACCCGGAGACCCAGTACTTC. It encodes CSAGGYPETQYF. The variable domain in full, completed from reference TRBV29-1 and TRBJ2-5, reads SAVISQKPSRDICQRGTSLTIQCQVDSQVTMMFWYRQQPGQSLTLIATANQGSEATYESGFVIDKFPISRPNLTFSTLTVSNMSPEDSSIYLCSAGGYPETQYFGPGTRLLVL.

This chain links TRBV29-1 with TRBJ1-1, with D hard to call. The CDR3 has 11 residues. The V end lost 2 bases, the J end lost 7 bases, and 8 bases lay between the germline ends. Germline loops: CDR1 SQVTM, CDR2 ANQGSEA. The CDR3 loop is CSVESGVEAFF. The CDR3 DNA reads TGCAGCGTTGAATCCGGGGTTGAAGCTTTCTTT. Combining the CDR3 with reference TRBV29-1 and TRBJ1-1 gives the whole variable domain SAVISQKPSRDICQRGTSLTIQCQVDSQVTMMFWYRQQPGQSLTLIATANQGSEATYESGFVIDKFPISRPNLTFSTLTVSNMSPEDSSIYLCSVESGVEAFFGQGTRLTVV.

The V gene is TRBV5-3, the J gene TRBJ1-2; 7 positions match TRBD1. TRBV5-3 is treated as an ORF (open reading frame) with a function not yet certain. The CDR3 length is 16 residues. Unmatched junction bases numbered 13, after V lost 5 bases and J lost 3 bases. The CDR3 DNA follows: TGTGCCAGAAGATGTGGGACAGTTCCTCCTCACTATGGCTACACCTTC. Translation: CARRCGTVPPHYGYTF.

This chain uses TRBV5-6 with TRBJ1-4; perhaps TRBD1 as D (6 bases). The CDR3 runs 13 residues. V was clipped by 4 bases and J by 6 bases, with 10 bases between them. Germline V CDR1 and CDR2: SGHDT, YYEEEE. In DNA form, the CDR3 reads TGTGCCAGCAGCAGGGGGACATATGAAAAACTGTTTTTT. Translation: CASSRGTYEKLFF.

This rearrangement joins TRBV5-5 to TRBJ2-1, with TRBD1 as a possible D gene (6 bases). The V gene's germline CDR1 is SGHKS and CDR2 YYEKEE (reference sequence). The CDR3 contains 13 residues. With 7 bases removed from V and 4 bases from J, the gap between germline ends came to 12 bases. CDR3 DNA: TGTGCCAGCCCTACCAGGGGATACAATGAGCAGTTCTTC. Translated: CASPTRGYNEQFF.

This chain joins TRBV7-9 and TRBJ1-5; 7 bases map to TRBD1. Germline CDR1 SEHNR, CDR2 FQNEAQ (reference sequence). Losses at the gene ends were 5 bases for V and 5 bases for J; bases not matched to a gene: 6. The CDR3 loop spans 14 amino acids. This CDR3 is CASSPGQNYQPQHF. CDR3 DNA sequence: TGTGCCAGCAGCCCGGGACAGAATTATCAGCCCCAGCATTTT.

This clone turned up a few times. The V and J genes are TRBV28 and TRBJ2-5, with 9 bases lining up with TRBD1. CDR3 length: 15 amino acids. Germline loops: CDR1 MDHEN, CDR2 SYDVKM. The ends lost 5 bases at V and 4 bases at J; junction bases unmatched: 8. CDR3 loop: CASSTGTGIGETQYF. The CDR3 DNA sequence: TGTGCCAGCAGTACTGGGACAGGGATCGGAGAGACCCAGTACTTC.

The chain links TRBV24-1 to TRBJ1-4, with TRBD1 as a possible D gene (6 bases). This CDR3 spans 13 amino acids. Germline lookup yields CDR1 KGHDR and CDR2 SFDVKD. V shed 9 bases and J shed 1 base, with 8 bases lying between them. CDR3 residues: CATGGITNEKLFF. The DNA for the CDR3 is TGTGCCACCGGGGGCATAACTAATGAAAAACTGTTTTTT.

In its sample, this clone was seen a few times. The rearrangement links TRBV3-1 (or the pseudogene TRBV3-2) to TRBJ1-6; 8 nucleotides agree with TRBD1. Losses at the gene ends were 4 bases for V and 11 bases for J; bases not matched to a gene: 7. This CDR3 region has 14 residues. Germline lookup yields CDR1 LGHDT and CDR2 YNNKEL (reference sequence). The CDR3 sequence: CASSPTGVKAPLHF. In nucleotides, the CDR3 is TGTGCCAGCAGCCCGACAGGGGTCAAGGCACCCCTCCACTTT.

This clone was counted only a few times. The chain employs TRBV4-1 and TRBJ2-1; 11 bases map to TRBD2. The V segment lost 2 bases and the J segment 9 bases; nucleotides outside the gene matches: 12. This CDR3 is built from 17 residues. Looked up from germline, CDR1 is MGHRA and CDR2 is YSYEKL. The CDR3 DNA sequence: TGCGCCAGCAGCCAACTGGATATGGGACTAGCGGCAGGTGAGCAGTTCTTC. This codes for CASSQLDMGLAAGEQFF.

This chain joins TRBV18 and TRBJ1-5, with 10 positions matching TRBD1. CDR1 and CDR2 (germline): KGHSH, LQKENI. The CDR3 totals 15 residues. V trimming: 5 bases; J trimming: 7 bases; junction bases outside the gene matches: 8. CDR3 protein: CASSKTGTGDQPQHF. In DNA form, the CDR3 reads TGTGCCAGCTCAAAAACCGGGACAGGGGACCAGCCCCAGCATTTT.

In DNA form, the CDR3 reads TGTGCCAGCGGATTCGACCCGCTCTGGGAGGGCCTTTACACCGGGGAGCTGTTTTTT. It codes for CASGFDPLWEGLYTGELFF. The chain combines TRBV27 with TRBJ2-2, with 7 bases identical to TRBD2. CDR3 length equals 19 residues. Trimming took 8 bases from V and 3 from J; bases not matched to a gene: 21. The V gene's germline CDR1 is MNHEY and CDR2 SMNVEV (reference sequence).

CDR3 sequence (DNA): TGTGCCAGCAGCTTAACGGGACTGACAGATACGCAGTATTTT. It encodes CASSLTGLTDTQYF. This sequence joins TRBV7-9 and TRBJ2-3; perhaps TRBD2 as D (6 bases). The CDR3 totals 14 residues. V lost 2 bases and J lost 3, with 9 bases in between. Germline assignment: CDR1 SEHNR and CDR2 FQNEAQ (reference sequence).

The chain combines TRBV30 with TRBJ1-1, with 7 bases lining up with TRBD1. Unmatched junction bases numbered 9, after V lost 8 bases and J lost 3 bases. The CDR3 is 13 amino acids. CDR1 and CDR2 from the germline V gene are GTSNPN and SVGIG (reference sequence). In DNA form, the CDR3 reads TGTGCCAGCGAACAGGGGATTTACACTGAAGCTTTCTTT. It encodes CASEQGIYTEAFF. The variable domain in full, completed from reference TRBV30 and TRBJ1-1, reads SQTIHQWPATLVQPVGSPLSLECTVEGTSNPNLYWYRQAAGRGLQLLFYSVGIGQISSEVPQNLSASRPQDRQFILSSKKLLLSDSGFYLCASEQGIYTEAFFGQGTRLTVV.

The chain recombines TRBV13 with TRBJ1-2; TRBD1 aligns across 10 bases. The CDR3 totals 15 residues. The V gene end was trimmed by 5 bases and the J gene end by 4 bases; junction bases not matched to a gene: 7. The germline V gene encodes CDR1 PRHDT and CDR2 FYEKMQ (reference sequence). The CDR3, as DNA: TGTGCCAGCAGCCCGGGACAGGGGAACAGCTATGGCTACACCTTC. Protein product: CASSPGQGNSYGYTF.

This chain uses TRBV5-1 with TRBJ2-7; 7 bases are shared with TRBD1. The CDR3 has 14 residues. The germline gives CDR1 SGHRS, CDR2 YFSETQ. With V trimmed by 4 bases and J by 0 bases, 4 bases remained unmatched. The CDR3: CASSHRDSSYEQYF. As DNA, the CDR3 is TGCGCCAGCAGCCACCGGGACAGCTCCTACGAGCAGTACTTC.

This clone was counted between two and nine times. The CDR3 spells CASSYVEGQRKETQYF. In DNA, the CDR3 is TGTGCCAGCAGTTACGTCGAGGGTCAACGGAAAGAGACCCAGTACTTC. The chain couples TRBV6-2 or TRBV6-3 to TRBJ2-5; TRBD2 might be the D (5 bases). The CDR3 length is 16 residues. Germline CDR1 MNHEY, CDR2 SVGEGT. V was cut by 2 bases and J by 3 bases, with 16 bases left in between.